These T cell receptor beta chains were read from a single sample in a study of a mutant IDH1 vaccine in newly diagnosed glioma. The assay was immunoSEQ multiplex PCR, and TCRdb's table has in-frame clones only and misses some. This sample carries 9,500 to 12,000 clones, roughly 88% of them seen once, and the ten largest clones take roughly 5.6%. No cognate antigen is known for these TCRs. Sequencing used PBMCs, obtained from a glioma patient whose treatment included an IDH1 peptide vaccine. These receptors were obtained from a middle-aged woman with glioma. Some clones in this sample may be carry-over from other donors' samples. CDR3s include the opening cysteine and the closing phenylalanine or tryptophan. A D gene is named only where the DNA matches it firmly. Size is stated for part of the rows, as once, few or many counts, or as a class when the clone is expanded.

J	D	V	size	DNA	CDR3
TRBJ2-7	.	TRBV6-5	.	TGTGCCAGCAGTACCGACAAGTCCTACGAGCAGTACTTC	CASSTDKSYEQYF
TRBJ2-5	.	TRBV5-1	.	TGCGCCAGCAGCTTGGCCGACTGGGCAGAGACCCAGTACTTC	CASSLADWAETQYF
TRBJ1-1	.	TRBV7-9	.	TGTGCCAGCAGCGCGGACTCCGTAGTGACTGAAGCTTTCTTT	CASSADSVVTEAFF
TRBJ2-5	.	TRBV11-2	.	TGTGCCAGCAGCTCCTTCGGGGCGATAGAGACCCAGTACTTC	CASSSFGAIETQYF
TRBJ2-6	.	TRBV5-4	.	TGTGCCAGCAGCTTGGGAACTACTGGGGCCAACGTCCTGACTTTC	CASSLGTTGANVLTF
TRBJ1-2	TRBD1	TRBV19	.	TGTGCCAGTAGGCGACAGGGGACGGGCTATGGCTACACCTTC	CASRRQGTGYGYTF
TRBJ2-1	.	TRBV5-1	.	TGCGCCAGCAGCTTGGGCGGGGCCTACAATGAGCAGTTCTTC	CASSLGGAYNEQFF
TRBJ2-5	.	TRBV7-6	.	TGTGCCAGCAGCGCTCAAGAGACCCAGTACTTC	CASSAQETQYF
TRBJ1-6	.	TRBV6-1	.	TGTGCCAGCAATCCCCTCGGGGGGGGCAGTTCACCCCTCCACTTT	CASNPLGGGSSPLHF
TRBJ2-2	.	TRBV4-2	.	TGTGCCAGCAGCCCCCCCTCCACTGGGGGCCGGGAGGGGGCGCTGTTTTTT	CASSPPSTGGREGALFF
TRBJ1-1	.	TRBV29-1	few	TGCAGCGTTGATCTGGGGACTGAAGCTTTCTTT	CSVDLGTEAFF
TRBJ1-2	.	TRBV4-2	.	TGTGCCAGCAGCCCGGGGGGATACAGAGACTATTATGGCTACACCTTC	CASSPGGYRDYYGYTF
TRBJ2-1	.	TRBV20-1	.	TGCAGTGCTAGTGACCACAATGAGCAGTTCTTC	CSASDHNEQFF
TRBJ2-3	TRBD2	TRBV19	.	TGTGCTAGTACCCCCGAACCCGGGACTAGCGGGGTCGGCACAGATACGCAGTATTTT	CASTPEPGTSGVGTDTQYF
TRBJ2-5	.	TRBV30	.	TGTGCCTGGCAGGGGTTGGAGACCCAGTACTTC	CAWQGLETQYF
TRBJ2-2	TRBD2	TRBV27	.	TGTGCCAGCAGCTACCTTAGCGGGAGGACCGGGGAGCTGTTTTTT	CASSYLSGRTGELFF
TRBJ1-4	.	TRBV28	.	TGTGCCAGCAGCGGAGGCGGTAATGAAAAACTGTTTTTT	CASSGGGNEKLFF
TRBJ2-7	.	TRBV30	.	TGTGCCTGGAGTCCTACCTCCTACGAGCAGTACTTC	CAWSPTSYEQYF
TRBJ2-1	.	TRBV7-6	.	TGTGCCAGCAGCTTATGGGGAGTTGAGCAGTTCTTC	CASSLWGVEQFF
TRBJ1-1	.	TRBV27	.	TGTGCCAGCAGATCGGTAAGGGTGAACACTGAAGCTTTCTTT	CASRSVRVNTEAFF
TRBJ1-1	.	TRBV27	few	TGTGCCAGCAGTTCGGCCATGAACACTGAAGCTTTCTTT	CASSSAMNTEAFF
TRBJ2-1	TRBD1	TRBV7-9	.	TGTGCCAGCAGCCCCGGACAGGGGACCTACAATGAGCAGTTCTTC	CASSPGQGTYNEQFF
TRBJ2-3	.	TRBV7-9	.	TGTGCCAGCAGCTTACAAGTAGATACGCAGTATTTT	CASSLQVDTQYF
TRBJ2-7	TRBD1	TRBV5-6	.	TGTGCCAGCAGCCGGGGACAGATCTACGAGCAGTACTTC	CASSRGQIYEQYF
TRBJ2-7	TRBD2	TRBV5-4	few	TGTGCCAGCAGGCGGGAGAATTTCCACGAGCAGTACTTC	CASRRENFHEQYF
TRBJ1-4	.	TRBV7-9	.	TGTGCCAGCAGCTTTCTAGAAGGGGCTAATGAAAAACTGTTTTTT	CASSFLEGANEKLFF
TRBJ2-1	TRBD2	TRBV5-1	.	TGCGCCAGCAGCTCCTCCGGGACTAGCGGGAGTAGACCCTCAGGTGAGCAGTTCTTC	CASSSSGTSGSRPSGEQFF
TRBJ1-2	TRBD1	TRBV11-2	.	TGTGCCAGCAGCTTAGGGACAGGCCTTAACTATGGCTACACCTTC	CASSLGTGLNYGYTF
TRBJ2-3	.	TRBV7-6	.	TGTGCCAGCAGCTTAGACGTAGATACGCAGTATTTT	CASSLDVDTQYF
TRBJ1-1	.	TRBV11-1	.	TGTGCCAGCAGCTTAGGCCCGGGGGAGTGGGCTGAAGCTTTCTTT	CASSLGPGEWAEAFF
TRBJ2-3	.	TRBV19	.	TGTGCCAGTAGCGGGGACACAGATACGCAGTATTTT	CASSGDTDTQYF
TRBJ1-4	TRBD1	TRBV7-2	few	TGTGCCAGCAGTGTCGACAGGGGTAGTGAAAAACTGTTTTTT	CASSVDRGSEKLFF